There are many counts of the clone carrying this TCR beta chain. TCRdb itself ran the 5' RACE reads through MiXCR, one entry per CDR3 protein. The repertoire includes roughly 46,000 distinct CDR3 sequences, under 4.5% of them detected once, and approximately 4% sits in the top ten. The source of the sample is a study of CD8 T cells in ankylosing spondylitis. What was sequenced was blood, either unsorted or a sorted T cell fraction (not recorded which). The TCR was taken from a female donor with ankylosing spondylitis or in good health (not recorded which).

The CDR3 DNA sequence: TGTGCCAGCAGCGTACGATCGGGGGGGCCAAATGAGCAGTTCTTC. Its protein is CASSVRSGGPNEQFF. The chain is built from TRBV9 and TRBJ2-1, with TRBD2 matching 8 bases. Germline lookup yields CDR1 SGDLS and CDR2 YYNGEE. This CDR3 is built from 15 residues. Trimming removed 1 base from V and 7 bases from J; junction bases left unmatched: 7.